Listed below are T cell receptor beta chains from one sample, sequenced in a study of T cell clonotyping in hematopoietic cell transplantation. Clones were sequenced by immunoSEQ multiplex PCR, and TCRdb holds only the in-frame ones, with some missing. The data contain about 45,000 clones, roughly 85% of them singletons. The sample consisted of peripheral blood mononuclear cells, taken before stem cell transplant. These receptor sequences come from a man between 60 and 70 years old with myelodysplastic syndrome. Some clones in this sample may be carry-over from other donors' samples. Each CDR3 is given with its conserved first and last residue. A D gene is named only where the DNA matches it firmly. Only some rows state a clone size, as once, few, many or a class for expanded clones.

j_call clone_size v_call d_call cdr3_aa cdr3_nt
TRBJ1-4 NA TRBV6-1 NA CASSDPVRREKLFF TGTGCCAGCAGTGACCCAGTCCGACGGGAAAAACTGTTTTTT
TRBJ1-2 few TRBV2 NA CASSYRKSGSGYTF TGTGCCAGCAGTTACAGGAAATCGGGGTCGGGCTACACCTTC
TRBJ2-3 NA TRBV19 TRBD1 CASSKGQGTTDTQYF TGTGCCAGTAGTAAGGGACAGGGGACCACAGATACGCAGTATTTT
TRBJ2-7 NA TRBV28 NA CALSPRDGTYEQYF TGTGCCTTATCCCCCCGGGACGGGACCTACGAGCAGTACTTC
TRBJ1-2 once TRBV19 NA CASSIAPITNYGYTF TGTGCCAGTAGTATAGCCCCGATCACTAACTATGGCTACACCTTC
TRBJ1-2 NA TRBV30 NA CAWSFVSSGSGHTF TGTGCCTGGAGCTTTGTATCTTCGGGGTCGGGCCACACCTTC
TRBJ1-3 few TRBV30 NA CAWSVVWGRGNTIYF TGTGCCTGGAGTGTCGTCTGGGGGCGCGGAAACACCATATATTTT
TRBJ2-2 NA TRBV5-1 TRBD1 CASSSSMTRGQLNTGELFF TGCGCCAGCAGCTCATCTATGACCCGGGGACAGCTGAACACCGGGGAGCTGTTTTTT
TRBJ2-5 NA TRBV9 NA CASSVVGQGGETQYF TGTGCCAGCAGCGTGGTTGGACAGGGAGGGGAGACCCAGTACTTC
TRBJ1-2 NA TRBV28 NA CASSFGQALGRSTF TGTGCCAGCAGTTTCGGGCAGGCTCTCGGGCGATCCACCTTC
TRBJ2-1 NA TRBV29-1 TRBD2 CSVGLAGGLDEQFF TGCAGCGTTGGACTAGCGGGGGGACTCGATGAGCAGTTCTTC
TRBJ1-2 NA TRBV2 NA CASSESAYGYTF TGTGCCAGCAGTGAGAGTGCCTATGGCTACACCTTC
TRBJ2-3 NA TRBV9 NA CASSPEQGRQDTQYF TGTGCCAGCAGCCCGGAACAGGGTAGGCAAGATACGCAGTATTTT
TRBJ1-1 NA TRBV19 TRBD1 CASSTSRDRANTEAFF TGTGCCAGTAGTACCTCACGGGACAGGGCGAACACTGAAGCTTTCTTT
TRBJ1-4 few TRBV2 NA CASDRLDEKLFF TGTGCCAGCGACAGGCTGGACGAAAAACTGTTTTTT
TRBJ2-5 NA TRBV27 NA CASSPPPVAQYF TGTGCCAGCAGTCCCCCCCCGGTTGCCCAGTACTTC
TRBJ1-2 once TRBV5-4 NA CASSRGQAYGYTF TGTGCCAGCAGCCGCGGACAAGCCTATGGCTACACCTTC
TRBJ1-5 NA TRBV27 NA CASSFRWGGAGQPQHF TGTGCCAGCAGTTTTAGGTGGGGGGGGGCCGGTCAGCCCCAGCATTTT
TRBJ2-3 NA TRBV25-1 TRBD1 CASSEGDRRTDTQYF TGTGCCAGCAGTGAAGGGGACAGGAGAACAGATACGCAGTATTTT
TRBJ2-3 NA TRBV30 TRBD2 CASSQAGGSRDTQYF TGTGCCTCTTCCCAAGCGGGGGGATCAAGGGATACGCAGTATTTT
TRBJ2-7 NA TRBV11-2 NA CASTSSAARQSPYF TGTGCCAGCACCTCTAGTGCGGCTCGCCAGAGCCCGTACTTC
TRBJ2-3 once TRBV10-3 TRBD2 CAISEPPGIAGSTDTQYF TGTGCCATCAGTGAGCCCCCGGGGATAGCGGGGTCCACAGATACGCAGTATTTT
TRBJ1-2 NA TRBV10-3 NA CAISQTLNYGYTF TGTGCCATCTCCCAAACACTTAACTATGGCTACACCTTC
TRBJ1-3 NA TRBV9 NA CASSVTPSASGNTIYF TGTGCCAGCAGCGTAACACCGAGTGCCTCTGGAAACACCATATATTTT
TRBJ2-3 NA TRBV7-3 NA CASSLGGARTDTQYF TGTGCCAGCAGCTTAGGTGGGGCGAGGACAGATACGCAGTATTTT
TRBJ2-2 NA TRBV4-3 NA CASSQDFARGWDTGELFF TGCGCCAGCAGCCAAGATTTCGCGAGGGGATGGGACACCGGGGAGCTGTTTTTT
TRBJ2-1 NA TRBV6-5 TRBD2 CASSLTSAEYNEQFF TGTGCCAGCAGTTTGACTAGCGCGGAGTACAATGAGCAGTTCTTC
TRBJ2-4 NA TRBV7-2 TRBD1 CASSSRLTGVGAKNIQYF TGTGCCAGCAGCTCGAGATTAACAGGGGTGGGGGCCAAAAACATTCAGTACTTC
TRBJ1-5 NA TRBV2 NA CASRLNNQPQHF TGTGCCAGCAGGCTCAACAATCAGCCCCAGCATTTT
TRBJ2-7 NA TRBV10-3 TRBD1 CAISEGTGGPYEQYF TGTGCCATCAGTGAGGGGACAGGGGGGCCCTACGAGCAGTACTTC
TRBJ2-7 NA TRBV27 NA CATNQSETAISSYEQYF TGTGCCACCAACCAGTCCGAGACAGCAATCAGCTCCTACGAGCAGTACTTC
TRBJ2-5 NA TRBV2 TRBD1 CATSGQVQETQYF TGTGCCACCTCGGGACAGGTCCAAGAGACCCAGTACTTC
TRBJ2-2 few TRBV2 TRBD2 CASKLTSGVSTGELFF TGTGCCAGCAAACTGACTAGCGGGGTTAGCACCGGGGAGCTGTTTTTT
TRBJ1-2 once TRBV6-5 NA CASSRDSSNYGYTF TGTGCCAGCAGCAGAGACAGTTCTAACTATGGCTACACCTTC
TRBJ2-1 NA TRBV6-4 TRBD1 CASSEIRGNEQFF TGTGCCAGCAGTGAGATCAGGGGGAATGAGCAGTTCTTC
TRBJ2-3 NA TRBV7-2 NA CASSLVTRGTDTQYF TGTGCCAGCAGCTTAGTGACCAGGGGAACAGATACGCAGTATTTT
TRBJ2-5 NA TRBV9 TRBD2 CASSVASGRFQETQYF TGTGCCAGCAGCGTAGCTAGCGGGCGCTTCCAAGAGACCCAGTACTTC
TRBJ2-5 once TRBV29-1 NA CSGSTETQYF TGCAGCGGCAGTACAGAGACCCAGTACTTC
TRBJ2-1 few TRBV5-5 TRBD2 CASSSGGAAGAPYNEQFF TGTGCCAGCAGCTCGGGGGGAGCAGCGGGGGCCCCCTACAATGAGCAGTTCTTC
TRBJ2-6 NA TRBV13 NA CASSPRVAAGANVLTF TGTGCCAGCAGCCCCAGGGTGGCGGCTGGGGCCAACGTCCTGACTTTC
TRBJ1-1 NA TRBV11-2 NA CASSLRGNTEAFF TGTGCCAGCAGCCTCCGGGGGAACACTGAAGCTTTCTTT
TRBJ2-7 NA TRBV7-2 NA CASSFRDSYEQYF TGTGCCAGCAGCTTCCGGGACTCCTACGAGCAGTACTTC
TRBJ2-1 NA TRBV20-1 NA CSASEFNEQFF TGCAGTGCTTCCGAATTCAATGAGCAGTTCTTC
TRBJ1-2 NA TRBV6-6 TRBD1 CASSPPDRGDYGYTF TGTGCCAGCAGTCCCCCGGACAGGGGAGACTATGGCTACACCTTC
TRBJ2-2 once TRBV7-8 NA CASSYPYRTDPTGELFF TGTGCCAGCAGCTACCCTTACAGGACAGACCCCACCGGGGAGCTGTTTTTT
TRBJ1-1 NA TRBV5-6 NA CASSLQELEAFF TGTGCCAGCAGCCTTCAGGAACTAGAAGCTTTCTTT
TRBJ1-4 NA TRBV6-5 TRBD1 CASGDRVGSEKLFF TGTGCCAGCGGCGACAGGGTAGGAAGTGAAAAACTGTTTTTT
TRBJ2-7 once TRBV29-1 TRBD1 CSVQGDSYEQYF TGCAGCGTACAGGGGGACTCCTACGAGCAGTACTTC
TRBJ2-3 NA TRBV6-1 TRBD2 CASRELAGGSTDTQYF TGTGCCAGCAGAGAACTAGCGGGGGGGAGCACAGATACGCAGTATTTT
TRBJ2-3 once TRBV2 NA CASSEQKGTTDTQYF TGTGCCAGCAGTGAACAGAAGGGAACCACAGATACGCAGTATTTT
TRBJ1-1 NA TRBV10-1 NA CASSEWPRGTEAFF TGCGCCAGCAGTGAGTGGCCCCGGGGCACTGAAGCTTTCTTT
TRBJ1-2 once TRBV5-6 NA CASTRRHGYTF TGTGCCAGCACCCGCCGCCATGGCTACACCTTC
TRBJ1-2 NA TRBV29-1 NA CSVGGYNYGYTF TGCAGCGTTGGGGGGTATAACTATGGCTACACCTTC
TRBJ2-5 NA TRBV19 NA CASSTYGQVGGTQYF TGTGCCAGTAGTACTTATGGACAGGTGGGGGGGACCCAGTACTTC
TRBJ2-7 NA TRBV5-1 TRBD2 CASSLTQLAGGAYEQYF TGCGCCAGCAGCTTGACCCAGCTAGCGGGGGGCGCCTACGAGCAGTACTTC